The clone carrying this TCR beta chain has only one observation. What it recognizes is unknown. The entry originates in a study of T cell responses to AZD1222 COVID-19 vaccine. The germline CDR1 and CDR2 sequences are SGHTA and FQGNSA. The CDR3 consists of 15 residues. The V end was cut by 3 bases, the J end by 2 bases, with 14 bases between. General study points: Clonal diversity was possibly underestimated, and the donors were mostly white British, with more females. At baseline, seropositivity was found in only 5 to 7 AZD1222 recipients.

Here immunoSEQ multiplex PCR was the method, and the copy in TCRdb shows in-frame clones only, minus some. In the table there are 45,000 to 55,000 clones, about 86% of which are singletons. The chain couples TRBV7-2 to TRBJ2-7; a possible D gene is TRBD2 (6 bases). The starting material was peripheral blood, obtained 28 days after the second AZD1222 dose. The TCR originated in an adult who received the AZD1222 COVID-19 vaccine. The DNA of the CDR3 is TGTGCCAGCAGCTTGGGTCTGGGCGGGACCTACGAGCAGTACTTC. Its translation is CASSLGLGGTYEQYF.